The rows below give T cell receptor beta chains drawn from one sample of a study of blood T cell repertoires in COVID-19. This table comes from immunoSEQ multiplex PCR, and its TCRdb copy is limited to in-frame clones, with some not included. The sample comprises about 200,000 clones, about nine tenths of which are singletons, and around 1.5% rests with the top ten. Sequenced: peripheral blood. These receptors were taken from a man aged 18 to 29 with active or convalescent COVID-19. Each CDR3 is given with its conserved first and last residue. A D gene is named only where the DNA matches it firmly. The size entry is marked missing in some rows and otherwise reads once, few, many or a size class.

clone_size | j_call | v_call | d_call | cdr3_nt | cdr3_aa
NA | TRBJ2-3 | TRBV5-4 | TRBD2 | TGTGCCAGCAGCACTACTAGCGGAGTCACAGATACGCAGTATTTT | CASSTTSGVTDTQYF
NA | TRBJ1-1 | TRBV27 | NA | TGTGCCAGCAGTTTAGGTCCGAATAATAGTGGAGCTTTCTTT | CASSLGPNNSGAFF
NA | TRBJ2-3 | TRBV29-1 | NA | TGCAGCGTTAACGGACAGATCACAGATACGCAGTATTTT | CSVNGQITDTQYF
NA | TRBJ2-7 | TRBV11-2 | TRBD2 | TGTGCCAGCAGCAACCCCGAAAGCGGGAAAGTCTACGAGCAGTACTTC | CASSNPESGKVYEQYF
NA | TRBJ2-3 | TRBV18 | TRBD1 | TGTGCCAGCTCACCTCTCCCGGGACAGGGCACAGATACGCAGTATTTT | CASSPLPGQGTDTQYF
NA | TRBJ1-1 | TRBV6-1 | NA | TGTGCCAGCAGTGACAGGGAGAACACTGAAGCTTTCTTT | CASSDRENTEAFF
NA | TRBJ1-3 | TRBV29-1 | NA | TGCAGCGTTGGGGTAGCCACCGGGACTGGAAACACCATATATTTT | CSVGVATGTGNTIYF
NA | TRBJ1-2 | TRBV19 | TRBD1 | TGTGCCAGCAAGGACGACAGGGGCGGTCACTATGGCTACACCTTC | CASKDDRGGHYGYTF
NA | TRBJ1-2 | TRBV5-1 | TRBD1 | TGCGCCAGCAGCTTGGAGGGACAGGGCTCCTATGGCTACACCTTC | CASSLEGQGSYGYTF
once | TRBJ1-2 | TRBV4-2 | TRBD1 | TGTGCCAGCAGCCAAGCAGGAGGGACAGGGAAAGCTAACTATGGCTACACCTTC | CASSQAGGTGKANYGYTF
NA | TRBJ2-5 | TRBV6-2/TRBV6-3 | TRBD1 | TGTGCCAGCAGTCTACGTCCGACAGGGCGAGAGACCCAGTACTTC | CASSLRPTGRETQYF
NA | TRBJ2-2 | TRBV19 | NA | TGTGCCAGTAGTCTCGCGTCTCCATTGTTCGCGAACACCGGGGAGCTGTTTTTT | CASSLASPLFANTGELFF
NA | TRBJ2-1 | TRBV12-5 | TRBD1 | TGTGCTGCCACCGTCGGGACAGCCTACAATGAGCAGTTCTTC | CAATVGTAYNEQFF
NA | TRBJ2-1 | TRBV7-9 | TRBD2 | TGTGCCAGCAGCTTGAGAGGGGGACTAGCGGAATCCTACAATGAGCAGTTCTTC | CASSLRGGLAESYNEQFF
once | TRBJ2-7 | TRBV27 | TRBD1 | TGTGCCAGCAGTAAACCCGGGACAGGGTATTACGAGCAGTACTTC | CASSKPGTGYYEQYF
NA | TRBJ1-2 | TRBV29-1 | TRBD1 | TGCAGCGTAACCGGGACAGGGGATGGCTATGGCTACACCTTC | CSVTGTGDGYGYTF
NA | TRBJ1-6 | TRBV6-5 | TRBD1 | TGTGCCAGCAACACCGACAGGGTGGGTTCACCCCTCCACTTT | CASNTDRVGSPLHF
once | TRBJ1-2 | TRBV27 | NA | TGTGCCAGCAGTTCCACCGGACAACCATCACGTAACTATGGCTACACCTTC | CASSSTGQPSRNYGYTF
once | TRBJ2-3 | TRBV7-9 | TRBD2 | TGTGCCAGCAGCCCTATAGCGGGGTCTCTCACAGATACGCAGTATTTT | CASSPIAGSLTDTQYF
NA | TRBJ2-7 | TRBV12-5 | NA | TGTGCTAGTGGTTTTGCATCTCCGGGGATACAAGAGCAGTACTTC | CASGFASPGIQEQYF
NA | TRBJ2-2 | TRBV6-6 | NA | TGTGCCAGCAGCAAGAACGGGAACACCGGGGAGCTGTTTTTT | CASSKNGNTGELFF
NA | TRBJ2-3 | TRBV7-9 | TRBD2 | TGTGCCAGCCGAGCGGGGCGCACAGATACGCAGTATTTT | CASRAGRTDTQYF
NA | TRBJ2-3 | TRBV3-1/TRBV3-2 | NA | TGTGCCAGCAGCCAAGAAGGGGTAGATACAGATACGCAGTATTTT | CASSQEGVDTDTQYF
NA | TRBJ2-5 | TRBV7-9 | NA | TGTGCCAGCAGCTTAAATATTGGGACCGGGGGGACCCAGTACTTC | CASSLNIGTGGTQYF
NA | TRBJ2-7 | TRBV18 | NA | TGTGCCAGCTCACCTTCTACCGACTACGAGCAGTACTTC | CASSPSTDYEQYF
NA | TRBJ2-5 | TRBV29-1 | TRBD1 | TGCAGCGCTGAAATATCACCGGGACAGGTTCCTTGGGAGACCCAGTACTTC | CSAEISPGQVPWETQYF
NA | TRBJ1-4 | TRBV6-5 | TRBD1 | TGTGCCAGCAGCTGGACAGGGGCGGGGGAAAAACTGTTTTTT | CASSWTGAGEKLFF
NA | TRBJ2-2 | TRBV24-1 | NA | TGTGCCACCAGTGATTCCCAGGGGAGCAGCCTGAACACCGGGGAGCTGTTTTTT | CATSDSQGSSLNTGELFF
once | TRBJ2-3 | TRBV11-2 | NA | TGTGCCAGCAGCTTACTGAGCGGGCCTCCCCCCCAGACAGATACGCAGTATTTT | CASSLLSGPPPQTDTQYF
NA | TRBJ2-2 | TRBV7-3 | TRBD1 | TGTGCCAGCAGCTTAAATCAGGGGGCGAACACCGGGGAGCTGTTTTTT | CASSLNQGANTGELFF
NA | TRBJ2-5 | TRBV11-2 | NA | TGTGCCAGCAGCATCAGGGGCGGTGGGGGAGCCCTGGGGACCCAGTACTTC | CASSIRGGGGALGTQYF
NA | TRBJ1-6 | TRBV10-3 | NA | TGTGCCATCAGTGAGCAGGGGAATGCTAATTCACCCCTCCACTTT | CAISEQGNANSPLHF
NA | TRBJ1-3 | TRBV3-1/TRBV3-2 | NA | TGTGCCAGCAGCCAGCCTGGGGCCGGAAACACCATATATTTT | CASSQPGAGNTIYF
NA | TRBJ2-7 | TRBV11-2 | NA | TGTGCCAGCAGCTTCAACGGGGTCTCCTACGAGCAGTACTTC | CASSFNGVSYEQYF
NA | TRBJ1-1 | TRBV18 | NA | TGTGCCAGCTCCCCCAGCACAGGAAACACTGAAGCTTTCTTT | CASSPSTGNTEAFF
once | TRBJ2-5 | TRBV11-2 | TRBD2 | TGTGCCAGCAGCTCACAAAGACTAGCGGGAGACGGGCAAGAGACCCAGTACTTC | CASSSQRLAGDGQETQYF
NA | TRBJ2-7 | TRBV24-1 | NA | TGTGCCACCAGTGCTCGGGAGATTTACGAGCAGTACTTC | CATSAREIYEQYF
once | TRBJ1-6 | TRBV5-1 | NA | TGCGCCAGCAGCTTCGGAGGGGACTCACCCCTCCACTTT | CASSFGGDSPLHF
NA | TRBJ1-2 | TRBV7-2 | NA | TGTGCCAGCAGCCCACTGGGGGAGGCCCTCTCTGGCTACACCTTC | CASSPLGEALSGYTF
NA | TRBJ1-5 | TRBV5-4 | NA | TGTGCCAGCAGCTTGGTCGCAGGAAGATTCAATCAGCCCCAGCATTTT | CASSLVAGRFNQPQHF
NA | TRBJ1-1 | TRBV7-2 | NA | TGTGCCAGCAGCTTTGGGGGGAGCACTGAAGCTTTCTTT | CASSFGGSTEAFF
NA | TRBJ2-3 | TRBV29-1 | TRBD2 | TGCAGCGCTTGGACTAGCGGGAGTGAAGATACGCAGTATTTT | CSAWTSGSEDTQYF
NA | TRBJ2-5 | TRBV6-5 | TRBD1 | TGTGCCAGCAGTTCGACAGGGGGCTTAGAGACCCAGTACTTC | CASSSTGGLETQYF
once | TRBJ2-2 | TRBV3-1/TRBV3-2 | NA | TGTGCCAGCAGCCAAGTCCGGAACACCGGGGAGCTGTTTTTT | CASSQVRNTGELFF
NA | TRBJ2-5 | TRBV7-2 | NA | TGTGCCAGCAGCCCCCAGGCCTCGGAGACCCAGTACTTC | CASSPQASETQYF
NA | TRBJ2-2 | TRBV6-6 | TRBD1 | TGTGCCAGCACTCGTAGGCAAGGACAGGGGGCTGTCGGGGAGCTGTTTTTT | CASTRRQGQGAVGELFF
NA | TRBJ1-1 | TRBV5-4 | NA | TGTGCCAGCAGCCCATGGCAGGGTGGATCCACTGAAGCTTTCTTT | CASSPWQGGSTEAFF
NA | TRBJ2-2 | TRBV18 | NA | TGTGCCAGCTCACCAAATACAGCGGGGAACACCGGGGAGCTGTTTTTT | CASSPNTAGNTGELFF
NA | TRBJ2-2 | TRBV2 | NA | TGTGCCAGCAGTGACAGGGGCGGCACCGGGGAGCTGTTTTTT | CASSDRGGTGELFF
NA | TRBJ2-2 | TRBV18 | TRBD2 | TGTGCCAGCTCACCATCTAGCGGGAGTACCGGGGAGCTGTTTTTT | CASSPSSGSTGELFF
once | TRBJ2-3 | TRBV5-1 | TRBD2 | TGCGCCAGCAGCTTCTCTAGCGGGAGGTTTACTAGCACAGATACGCAGTATTTT | CASSFSSGRFTSTDTQYF
NA | TRBJ1-2 | TRBV2 | NA | TGTGCCAGCAGTGTGTCGGGGGGCGTGGGTGGCTACACCTTC | CASSVSGGVGGYTF